This TCR beta chain comes out of a study of metastatic and nonmetastatic thyroid tumors. As for the study in general: Peripheral blood and tumor or nodule samples from malignant and benign thyroid patients were compared. Overall study findings and caveats: Benign nodules reportedly had significantly lower TCR beta diversity than malignant thyroid tumors in blood and tumor.

In the original analysis: What underpinned the distant-metastasis classifier for papillary thyroid cancer was the set of CDR3 differences across clinicopathological groups. TCRdb re-called clones via MiXCR from the PCR reads. TCRdb assigned the V and J calls; the authors' analysis was not used. The data contain 5,500 to 7,500 clones, 35% to 45% of them singletons. As concerns this clone: Its antigen is as yet unknown. The identical CDR3 is also encoded by other nucleotide sequences in the sample.

Patients underwent thyroid surgery, and none had received any treatment before it. This CDR3 contains 15 residues. The V end was cut by 1 base, the J end by 0 bases, with 4 bases between. Germline CDR1 and CDR2: SGHAT and FQNNGV. Sequencing used adjacent normal tissue. The receptor was isolated from a female donor with papillary thyroid cancer or a benign thyroid nodule (not recorded which). Some clones in this sample may be carry-over from other donors' samples. The chain has TRBV11-2 and TRBJ2-6, with unresolved D. Written as DNA, the CDR3 is TGTGCCAGCAGCTTAGTAGCCTCTGGGGCCAACGTCCTGACTTTC. Encoded protein: CASSLVASGANVLTF.